This note documents a single TCR beta chain sequence. Only in-frame clones appear in the TCRdb table, and some are missing; sequencing was by immunoSEQ multiplex PCR. Seen here are 300,000 to 400,000 clones, roughly nine tenths observed once, and the top ten hold 2.6%. The participants were between roughly 18 and 90 years old and came from some 23 US areas. This record belongs to a study of blood T cell repertoires in COVID-19. Study context: Some COVID-19 samples were acute and others convalescent; all came from the United States, Italy and Spain.

V lost 8 bases to trimming and J lost 2 bases, with 11 bases between them. The V gene's germline CDR1 is SEHNR and CDR2 FQNEAQ (reference sequence). This CDR3 contains 13 residues. Sequencing was done on a sample of PBMCs or T cells enriched from blood (not recorded which). The receptor comes from a man aged 60 to 69 who had recovered from COVID-19. This chain links TRBV7-9 with TRBJ2-3; D is possibly TRBD1 (5 bases). Written as DNA, the CDR3 is TGTGCCAGCGTCCGACAGATCACAGATACGCAGTATTTT. Its protein product is CASVRQITDTQYF. The whole variable domain, filled in from reference TRBV7-9 and TRBJ2-3, reads DTGVSQNPRHKITKRGQNVTFRCDPISEHNRLYWYRQTLGQGPEFLTYFQNEAQLEKSRLLSDRFSAERPKGSFSTLEIQRTEQGDSAMYLCASVRQITDTQYFGPGTRLTVL.